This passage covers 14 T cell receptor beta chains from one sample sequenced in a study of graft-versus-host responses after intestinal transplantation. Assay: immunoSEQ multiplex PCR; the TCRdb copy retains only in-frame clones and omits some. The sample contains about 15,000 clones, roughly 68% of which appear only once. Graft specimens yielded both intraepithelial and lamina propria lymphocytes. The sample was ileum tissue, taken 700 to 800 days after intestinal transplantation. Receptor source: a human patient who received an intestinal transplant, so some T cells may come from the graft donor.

In DNA, the CDR3 is TGTGCCAGCAGCTTGGGCGGGACAAAAACCTACGAGCAGTACTTC. Translation gives CASSLGGTKTYEQYF. This chain connects TRBV5-4 to TRBJ2-7; possibly TRBD1 or TRBD2 for D (6 bases each). The CDR3 length is 15 residues. Germline CDR1 SGHNT, CDR2 YYREEE (reference sequence). Trimming removed 0 bases from V and 2 bases from J, with 12 bases in between.

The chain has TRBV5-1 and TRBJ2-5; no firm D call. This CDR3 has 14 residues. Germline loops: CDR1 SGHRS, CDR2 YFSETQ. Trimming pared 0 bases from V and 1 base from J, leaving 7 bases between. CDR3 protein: CASSLDRSQETQYF. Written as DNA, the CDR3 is TGCGCCAGCAGCTTGGACCGGTCCCAAGAGACCCAGTACTTC.

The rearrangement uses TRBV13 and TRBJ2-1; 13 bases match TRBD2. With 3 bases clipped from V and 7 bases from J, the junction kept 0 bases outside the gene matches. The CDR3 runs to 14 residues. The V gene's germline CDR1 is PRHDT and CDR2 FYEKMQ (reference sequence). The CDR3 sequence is CASSLTSGRNEQFF. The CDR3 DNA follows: TGTGCCAGCAGCTTGACTAGCGGGAGGAATGAGCAGTTCTTC. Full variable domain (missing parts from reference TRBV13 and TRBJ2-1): AAGVIQSPRHLIKEKRETATLKCYPIPRHDTVYWYQQGPGQDPQFLISFYEKMQSDKGSIPDRFSAQQFSDYHSELNMSSLELGDSALYFCASSLTSGRNEQFFGPGTRLTVL.

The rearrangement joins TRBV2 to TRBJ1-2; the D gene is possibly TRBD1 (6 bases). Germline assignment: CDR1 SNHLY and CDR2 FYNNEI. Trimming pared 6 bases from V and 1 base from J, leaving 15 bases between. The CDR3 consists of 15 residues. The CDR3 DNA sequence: TGTGCCAGCAGCATGGGGCAGGGGATTAACTATGGCTACACCTTC. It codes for CASSMGQGINYGYTF.

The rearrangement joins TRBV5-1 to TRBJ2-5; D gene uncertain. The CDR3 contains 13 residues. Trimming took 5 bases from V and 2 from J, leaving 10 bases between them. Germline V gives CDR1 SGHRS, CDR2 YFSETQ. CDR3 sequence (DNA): TGCGCCAGCAGGTCATCATTGCAAGAGACCCAGTACTTC. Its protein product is CASRSSLQETQYF.

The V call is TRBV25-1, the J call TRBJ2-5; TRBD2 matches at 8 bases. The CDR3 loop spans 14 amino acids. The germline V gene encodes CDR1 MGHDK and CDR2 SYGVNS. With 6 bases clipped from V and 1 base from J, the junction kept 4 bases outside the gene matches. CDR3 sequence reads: CASSPTSGQETQYF. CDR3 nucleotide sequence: TGTGCCAGCAGCCCTACTAGCGGCCAAGAGACCCAGTACTTC.

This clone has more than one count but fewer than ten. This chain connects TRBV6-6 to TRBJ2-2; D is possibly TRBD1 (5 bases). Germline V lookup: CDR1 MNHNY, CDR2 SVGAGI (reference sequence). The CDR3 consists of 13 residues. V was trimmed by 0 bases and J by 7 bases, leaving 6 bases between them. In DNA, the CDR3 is TGTGCCAGCAGTTACTCTGACAGCGGGGAGCTGTTTTTT. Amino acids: CASSYSDSGELFF.

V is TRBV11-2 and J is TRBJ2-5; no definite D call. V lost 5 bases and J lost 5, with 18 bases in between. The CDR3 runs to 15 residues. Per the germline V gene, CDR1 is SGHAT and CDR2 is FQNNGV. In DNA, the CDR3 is TGTGCCAGCAGCATAAACTGGCTGGGCTGGGAGACCCAGTACTTC. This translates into CASSINWLGWETQYF.

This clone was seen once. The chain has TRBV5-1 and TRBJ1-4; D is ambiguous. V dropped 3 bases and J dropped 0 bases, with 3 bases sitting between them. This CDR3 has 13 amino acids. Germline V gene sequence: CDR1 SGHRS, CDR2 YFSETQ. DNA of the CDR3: TGCGCCAGCAGCTCAGCAACTAATGAAAAACTGTTTTTT. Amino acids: CASSSATNEKLFF.

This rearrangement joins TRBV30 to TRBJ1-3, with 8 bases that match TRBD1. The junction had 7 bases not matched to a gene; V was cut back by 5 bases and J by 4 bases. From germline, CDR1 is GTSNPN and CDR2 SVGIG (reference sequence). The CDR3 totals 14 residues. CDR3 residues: CAWLQGAEGNTIYF. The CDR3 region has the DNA TGTGCCTGGCTCCAGGGGGCGGAAGGAAACACCATATATTTT.

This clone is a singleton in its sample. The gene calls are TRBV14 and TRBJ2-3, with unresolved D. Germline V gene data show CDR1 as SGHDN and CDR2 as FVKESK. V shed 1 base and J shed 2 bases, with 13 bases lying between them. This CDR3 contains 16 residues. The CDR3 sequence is CASSQVKTSDTDTQYF. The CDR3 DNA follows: TGTGCCAGCAGCCAAGTAAAGACCTCCGACACAGATACGCAGTATTTT.

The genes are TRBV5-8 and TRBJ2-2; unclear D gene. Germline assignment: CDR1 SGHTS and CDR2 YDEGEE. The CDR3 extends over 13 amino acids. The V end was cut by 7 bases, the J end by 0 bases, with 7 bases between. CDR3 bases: TGTGCCAGCCTTAAGTCGAACACCGGGGAGCTGTTTTTT. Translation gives CASLKSNTGELFF. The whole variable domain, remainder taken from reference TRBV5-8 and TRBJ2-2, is EAGVTQSPTHLIKTRGQQATLRCSPISGHTSVYWYQQALGLGLQFLLWYDEGEERNRGNFPPRFSGRQFPNYSSELNVNALELEDSALYLCASLKSNTGELFFGEGSRLTVL.

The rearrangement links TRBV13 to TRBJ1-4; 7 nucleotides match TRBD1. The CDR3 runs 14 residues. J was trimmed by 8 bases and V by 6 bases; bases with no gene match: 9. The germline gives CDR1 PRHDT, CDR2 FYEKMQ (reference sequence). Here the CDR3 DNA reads TGTGCCAGCAGACTGGGACAGTTTAACGAAAAACTGTTTTTT. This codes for CASRLGQFNEKLFF.

The CDR3 DNA is TGTGCCAGCAGTTACCGACAGGGGAACACTGAAGCTTTCTTT. Translation: CASSYRQGNTEAFF. The chain combines TRBV6-6 with TRBJ1-1; 7 bases match TRBD1. The CDR3 runs 14 residues. The germline gives CDR1 MNHNY, CDR2 SVGAGI (reference sequence). V trimming: 2 bases; J trimming: 1 base; junction bases outside the gene matches: 1.